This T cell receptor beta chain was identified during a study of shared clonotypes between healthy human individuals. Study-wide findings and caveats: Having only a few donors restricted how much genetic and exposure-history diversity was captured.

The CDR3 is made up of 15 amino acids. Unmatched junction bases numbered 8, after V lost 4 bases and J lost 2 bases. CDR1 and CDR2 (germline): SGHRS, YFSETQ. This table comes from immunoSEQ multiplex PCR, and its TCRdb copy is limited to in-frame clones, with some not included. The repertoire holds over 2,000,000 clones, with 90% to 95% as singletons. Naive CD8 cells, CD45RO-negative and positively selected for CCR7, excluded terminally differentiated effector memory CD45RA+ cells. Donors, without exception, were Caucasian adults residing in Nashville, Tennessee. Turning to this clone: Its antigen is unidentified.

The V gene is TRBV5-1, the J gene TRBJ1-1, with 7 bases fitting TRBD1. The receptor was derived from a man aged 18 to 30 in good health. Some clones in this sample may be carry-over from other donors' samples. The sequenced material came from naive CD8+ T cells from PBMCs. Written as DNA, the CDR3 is TGCGCCAGCAGCCCGGGGGGACAGCAAAACACTGAAGCTTTCTTT. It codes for CASSPGGQQNTEAFF.